The 10 T cell receptor beta chains presented below share a single source sample, sequenced in a study of blood T cell repertoires in COVID-19. TCRdb keeps only in-frame clones here, not all; method: immunoSEQ multiplex PCR. The data hold over 120,000 clones, with about 87% observed a single time. Sequenced sample: peripheral blood. The receptors come from a woman between 45 and 65 years old with acute or convalescent COVID-19.

The V and J genes are TRBV5-4 and TRBJ2-3, with 9 positions matching TRBD1. The CDR3 consists of 15 residues. Trimming at V came to 4 bases and at J to 2 bases, leaving 5 bases not matched to a gene. CDR1 and CDR2 from the germline V gene are SGHNT and YYREEE (reference sequence). The CDR3 DNA reads as TGTGCCAGCAGCCCGGACAGGGGATACACAGATACGCAGTATTTT. Translated, it gives CASSPDRGYTDTQYF.

The chain uses TRBV28 and TRBJ1-2, with 11 bases aligning to TRBD1. From germline, CDR1 is MDHEN and CDR2 SYDVKM. V dropped 5 bases and J dropped 6; count of bases not matched to a gene: 2. The CDR3 contains 13 residues. Here the CDR3 DNA reads TGTGCCAGCAGTGCGGACAGGGGGCATGGCTACACCTTC. It translates to CASSADRGHGYTF.

The chain links TRBV5-1 to TRBJ2-5; TRBD1 matches at 9 bases. The length of the CDR3 is 14 residues. Germline V gene sequence: CDR1 SGHRS, CDR2 YFSETQ. The J segment lost 5 bases and the V segment lost 4 bases, leaving 6 bases of the junction unmatched. CDR3 in DNA: TGCGCCAGCAGCCCGACAGGGGGTACGGAGACCCAGTACTTC. It translates to CASSPTGGTETQYF.

The table lists this clone with a few counts. This chain uses TRBV30 with TRBJ1-3, with no clear D. There are 12 residues in the CDR3. Germline V gene sequence: CDR1 GTSNPN, CDR2 SVGIG (reference sequence). V was clipped by 4 bases and J by 1 base, with 5 bases between them. The CDR3 is CAWTGSGNTIYF. The CDR3 bases are TGTGCCTGGACGGGGTCTGGAAACACCATATATTTT.

The genes are TRBV11-2 and TRBJ1-1; no clear D. This CDR3 is built from 14 residues. The V end lost 2 bases, the J end lost 2 bases, and 9 bases lay between the germline ends. Germline CDR1 reads SGHAT; CDR2 reads FQNNGV. CDR3 sequence reads: CASSLLAVNTEAFF. In DNA form, the CDR3 reads TGTGCCAGCAGCTTATTGGCCGTTAACACTGAAGCTTTCTTT.

This clone appeared a single time. The chain is built from TRBV19 and TRBJ2-3; maybe TRBD2 (7 bases). The CDR3 is 15 amino acids. In germline, CDR1 is LNHDA, CDR2 SQIVND (reference sequence). Trimming stripped 2 bases from V and 3 bases from J, with 12 bases between. CDR3 amino acids: CASSITRGGTDTQYF. The CDR3 nucleotides read TGTGCCAGTAGTATAACTAGGGGGGGGACAGATACGCAGTATTTT.

This clone has just a few counts. The chain is built from TRBV6-5 and TRBJ1-1, with 7 bases aligning to TRBD1. The V and J ends lost 6 bases and 2 bases, in that order; junction bases with no gene match: 3. CDR3 length: 13 residues. Germline CDR1 MNHEY, CDR2 SVGAGI. The CDR3 sequence: CASRQGPNTEAFF. DNA for the CDR3: TGTGCCAGCAGACAGGGGCCAAACACTGAAGCTTTCTTT.

The chain is built from TRBV19 and TRBJ1-1; D is ambiguous. The CDR3 has 12 amino acids. Per the germline V gene, CDR1 is LNHDA and CDR2 is SQIVND (reference sequence). Trimming took 4 bases from V and 0 from J, leaving 3 bases between them. For the CDR3, the DNA is TGTGCCAGTAGTAACATGAACACTGAAGCTTTCTTT. This translates into CASSNMNTEAFF. Complete variable domain (other parts from reference TRBV19 and TRBJ1-1): DGGITQSPKYLFRKEGQNVTLSCEQNLNHDAMYWYRQDPGQGLRLIYYSQIVNDFQKGDIAEGYSVSREKKESFPLTVTSAQKNPTAFYLCASSNMNTEAFFGQGTRLTVV.

This clone was counted once. This chain connects TRBV5-1 to TRBJ1-1, with a weak D call TRBD1 (6 bases). The CDR3 consists of 16 residues. CDR1 and CDR2 (germline): SGHRS, YFSETQ. Deletions cut 4 bases from V and 3 bases from J, with 19 bases between. In DNA, the CDR3 is TGCGCCAGCAGCCTTGTAGGGGGAGGGGGTGACACTGAAGCTTTCTTT. This translates into CASSLVGGGGDTEAFF.

Details on this clone: Other nucleotide sequences in the sample specify the same CDR3. The chain has TRBV2 and TRBJ2-1; 12 bases map to TRBD2. V trimming: 6 bases; J trimming: 2 bases; junction bases outside the gene matches: 2. The CDR3 consists of 15 residues. Germline values: CDR1 SNHLY, CDR2 FYNNEI. The CDR3 sequence is CASSRTSGTYNEQFF. CDR3 nucleotides: TGTGCCAGCAGCCGGACTAGCGGGACCTACAATGAGCAGTTCTTC.